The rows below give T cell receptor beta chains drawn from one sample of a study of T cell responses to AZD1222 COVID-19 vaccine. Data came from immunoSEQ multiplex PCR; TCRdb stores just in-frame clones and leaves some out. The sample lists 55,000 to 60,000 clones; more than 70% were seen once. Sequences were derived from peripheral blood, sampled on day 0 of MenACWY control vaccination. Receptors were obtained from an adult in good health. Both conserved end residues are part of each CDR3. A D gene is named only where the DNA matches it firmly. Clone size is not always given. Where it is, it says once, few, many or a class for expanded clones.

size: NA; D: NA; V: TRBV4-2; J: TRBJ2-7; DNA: TGTGCCAGCAGCCAAGATCTGGCCGTGGAAGAGCAGTACTTC; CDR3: CASSQDLAVEEQYF
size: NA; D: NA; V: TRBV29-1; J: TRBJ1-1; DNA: TGCAGCGTTGAAAGGGCAGGGTATGCCACTGAAGCTTTCTTT; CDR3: CSVERAGYATEAFF
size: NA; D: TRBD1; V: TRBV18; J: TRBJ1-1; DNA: TGTGCCAGCTCATTGGGACAGGTCAAGGGAGGGCTAGATACTGAAGCTTTCTTT; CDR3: CASSLGQVKGGLDTEAFF
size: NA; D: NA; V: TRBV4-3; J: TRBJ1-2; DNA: TGCGCCAGCAGCCAAGAAGTCGCCGGGGGGTCATATGGCTACACCTTC; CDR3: CASSQEVAGGSYGYTF
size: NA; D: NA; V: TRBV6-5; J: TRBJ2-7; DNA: TGTGCCAGCAGTTACAATACTGCCGGCTACGAGCAGTACTTC; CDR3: CASSYNTAGYEQYF
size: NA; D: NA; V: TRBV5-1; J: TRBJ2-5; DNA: TGCGCCAGCAGCCCATTGCCCAACACGGAGACCCAGTACTTC; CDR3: CASSPLPNTETQYF
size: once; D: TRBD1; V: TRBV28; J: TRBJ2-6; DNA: TGTGCCAGCACGACAGGGGGGTCTGGGGCCAACGTCCTGACTTTC; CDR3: CASTTGGSGANVLTF
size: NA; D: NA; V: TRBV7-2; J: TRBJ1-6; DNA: TGTGCCAGCAGCTCCCCCGGGGAGGGGTCCCGGAACTCTAATTCACCCCTCCACTTT; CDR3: CASSSPGEGSRNSNSPLHF
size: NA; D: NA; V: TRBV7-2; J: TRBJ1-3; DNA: TGTGCCAGCAGTTTCGACAGGTTCGCTGGAAACACCATATATTTT; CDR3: CASSFDRFAGNTIYF
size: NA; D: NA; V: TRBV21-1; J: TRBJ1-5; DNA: TGTGCTCCCACCTGGACCTCCTGGGGGGGTAGCAATCAGCCCCAGCATTTT; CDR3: CAPTWTSWGGSNQPQHF
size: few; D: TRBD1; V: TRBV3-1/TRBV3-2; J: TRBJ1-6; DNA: TGTGCCAGCAGCCAAGCTGGGACAGGGGTCCGCTCACCCCTCCACTTT; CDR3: CASSQAGTGVRSPLHF
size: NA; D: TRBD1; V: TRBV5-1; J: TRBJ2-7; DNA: TGCGCCAGCAGCTTGGATGGGACAGAGACCTACGAGCAGTACTTC; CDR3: CASSLDGTETYEQYF
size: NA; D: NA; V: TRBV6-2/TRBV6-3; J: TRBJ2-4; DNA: TGTGCCAGCAGTGGCGGAGTAGCCAAAAACATTCAGTACTTC; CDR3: CASSGGVAKNIQYF
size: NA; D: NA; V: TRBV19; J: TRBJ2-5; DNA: TGTGCCAGTAGTCCGGGACTCAAAGAGACCCAGTACTTC; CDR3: CASSPGLKETQYF
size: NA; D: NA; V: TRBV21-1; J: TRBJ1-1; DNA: TGTGCCAGCAGCGTGACAGGGGGCGGGTTGGACACTGAAGCTTTCTTT; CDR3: CASSVTGGGLDTEAFF
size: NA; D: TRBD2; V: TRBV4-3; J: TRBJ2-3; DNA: TGCGCCAGCAGCCAAGGGTGGGAGGGCCAAGATACGCAGTATTTT; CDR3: CASSQGWEGQDTQYF
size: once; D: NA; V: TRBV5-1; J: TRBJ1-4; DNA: TGCGCCAGCAGCTTGGGGTCAGGGGCCGATGAAAAACTGTTTTTT; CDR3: CASSLGSGADEKLFF
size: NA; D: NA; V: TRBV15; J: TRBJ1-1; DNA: TGTGCCACCAGCAGAGATATATCCCCCTCAGAAATTCGTGCTTTCTTT; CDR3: CATSRDISPSEIRAFF
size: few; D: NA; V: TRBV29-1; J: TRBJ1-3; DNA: TGCAGCGTCTTAGACACCGGTATCGGAAACACCATATATTTT; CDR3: CSVLDTGIGNTIYF
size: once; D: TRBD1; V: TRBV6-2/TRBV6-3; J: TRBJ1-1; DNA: TGTGCCAGCAGTTACGGCGCAGGGGGCTTAACTGAAGCTTTCTTT; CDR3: CASSYGAGGLTEAFF
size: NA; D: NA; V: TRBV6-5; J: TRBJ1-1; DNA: TGTGCCAGCCGGGATTTAGGGGGGGGTAATACTGAAGCTTTCTTT; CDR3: CASRDLGGGNTEAFF
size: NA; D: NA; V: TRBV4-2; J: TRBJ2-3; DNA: TGTGCCAGCAGCGCCGGCGGCGGGGGCACAGATACGCAGTATTTT; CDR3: CASSAGGGGTDTQYF
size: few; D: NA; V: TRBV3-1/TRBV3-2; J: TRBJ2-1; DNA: TGTGCCAGCAGCCAAGATTACGGGGCAGGCCTCTACAATGAGCAGTTCTTC; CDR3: CASSQDYGAGLYNEQFF
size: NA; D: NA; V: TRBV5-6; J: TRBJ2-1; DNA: TGTGCCAGCAGCCCTGTCGAGGGAAGCTCCTACAATGAGCAGTTCTTC; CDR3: CASSPVEGSSYNEQFF
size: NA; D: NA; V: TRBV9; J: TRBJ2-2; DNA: TGTGCCAGCAGCGTAGTCCTTACCGGGGAGCTGTTTTTT; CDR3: CASSVVLTGELFF